Reported below is one TCR beta chain. These data belong to a study of T cells in Graves' hyperthyroidism and ophthalmopathy. Amplification targeted TCR beta CDR3 regions from RNA transcripts. Primed by the HTBI set, a first-round RT-PCR was run on the TCR CDR3. TCRdb used MiXCR to reprocess the multiplex PCR reads, holding one entry per CDR3 protein. Of about 200,000 distinct CDR3 sequences detected, about 18% appear once; the ten largest clones hold roughly 44%. This TCR was sampled from a man aged 40-49 years with Graves' hyperthyroidism. Sequencing was carried out using blood.

CDR3 nucleotides: TGTGCCTGGAGTTTACCGGGACAGGGCTACAATGAGCAGTTCTTC. It specifies CAWSLPGQGYNEQFF. The V and J genes are TRBV30 and TRBJ2-1, with 9 bases aligning to TRBD1. Germline CDR1 GTSNPN, CDR2 SVGIG (reference sequence). The CDR3 is 15 residues long. The ends lost 2 bases at V and 3 bases at J; junction bases unmatched: 5.